The 17 T cell receptor beta chains given below trace back to one sample, sequenced in a study of T cells after yellow fever vaccination. TCRdb fed the 5' RACE reads into MiXCR, producing one record per CDR3 protein. The sample has fewer than 450,000 distinct CDR3 sequences; around 8.1% are singletons. This material consisted of PBMCs, taken around 45 days after the first yellow fever vaccination. These TCRs come from a man in his late teens or twenties who received the YFV17D yellow fever vaccine.

V and J are TRBV5-6 and TRBJ1-4; a weak D match, TRBD1 (6 bases). CDR3 length: 14 amino acids. V dropped 3 bases and J dropped 5 bases, with 11 bases sitting between them. In germline, CDR1 is SGHDT, CDR2 YYEEEE. The CDR3 sequence: CASSSAQGNEKLFF. In nucleotides, the CDR3 is TGTGCCAGCAGCTCGGCTCAGGGGAATGAAAAACTGTTTTTT.

The chain is built from TRBV20-1 and TRBJ2-5; TRBD1 agrees at 7 bases. From germline, CDR1 is DFQATT and CDR2 SNEGSKA (reference sequence). V lost 5 bases to trimming and J lost 1 base; unmatched junction nucleotides: 7. The CDR3 contains 14 residues. CDR3 nucleotides: TGCAGTGCTGTTACCCGGGACAGCCAAGAGACCCAGTACTTC. Translating gives CSAVTRDSQETQYF.

The V gene is TRBV4-3, the J gene TRBJ2-1; TRBD1 might be the D (5 bases). This CDR3 contains 17 residues. Germline-derived CDR1 and CDR2 are LGHNA and YSLEER. The V end was cut by 0 bases, the J end by 0 bases, with 12 bases between. The CDR3 coding sequence is TGCGCCAGCAGCCAAGAGGGGCCTGGCCTCTCCTACAATGAGCAGTTCTTC. It encodes CASSQEGPGLSYNEQFF.

At least ten counts were recorded for this clonotype. The V gene is TRBV5-1, the J gene TRBJ2-7; 9 nucleotides match TRBD1. The CDR3 has 13 residues. Trimming at V came to 2 bases and at J to 4 bases, leaving 1 base not matched to a gene. The germline V gene has CDR1 SGHRS and CDR2 YFSETQ. The DNA of the CDR3 is TGCGCCAGCAGCTTCGGGACAGGGTACGAGCAGTACTTC. Its protein is CASSFGTGYEQYF.

The genes are TRBV7-2 and TRBJ1-2; TRBD1 is a possible D gene (5 bases). This CDR3 is built from 14 residues. Germline V gene data show CDR1 as SGHTA and CDR2 as FQGNSA. V lost 5 bases and J lost 13, with 23 bases in between. CDR3 nucleotides: TGTGCCAGCAGCCCCTCCTATCGACAGACCCGCTTCACCTTC. Encoded protein: CASSPSYRQTRFTF.

At least ten counts were recorded for this clonotype. This chain links TRBV4-1 with TRBJ2-4; no reliable D call. This CDR3 spans 15 amino acids. The germline V gene encodes CDR1 MGHRA and CDR2 YSYEKL. Trimming took 3 bases from V and 0 from J, leaving 9 bases between them. The CDR3 DNA reads as TGCGCCAGCAGCCACTTAATCTTAGCCAAAAACATTCAGTACTTC. Translated: CASSHLILAKNIQYF.

This clonotype turned up a few times. The gene calls are TRBV9 and TRBJ1-6, with 8 bases that match TRBD1. The V gene's germline CDR1 is SGDLS and CDR2 YYNGEE. The CDR3 length is 18 residues. V shed 4 bases, J shed 1 base, and the junction held 10 bases outside the gene matches. The CDR3 coding sequence is TGTGCCAGCAGCTCCGGACAGGGTGGGGTGTCCTATAATTCACCCCTCCACTTT. It specifies CASSSGQGGVSYNSPLHF.

This clonotype was detected a few times. Here the CDR3 reads CASSLSSEGPLRYF. The CDR3 coding sequence is TGTGCCAGCAGTTTATCCTCGGAAGGGCCCCTTCGGTACTTC. The chain is built from TRBV27 and TRBJ2-7; D is unresolved. V was clipped by 0 bases and J by 12 bases, with 18 bases between them. CDR3 length equals 14 residues. CDR1 and CDR2 (germline): MNHEY, SMNVEV (reference sequence).

The chain combines TRBV29-1 with TRBJ2-1; either TRBD1 or TRBD2 may fit D (6 bases each). CDR3 length: 12 amino acids. The germline V and J ends were trimmed by 6 bases and 9 bases, with 15 bases remaining between them. In germline, CDR1 is SQVTM, CDR2 ANQGSEA. The CDR3 DNA is TGCAGCGTGGCTACAGGGAGGAGTGAGCAGTTCTTC. Protein: CSVATGRSEQFF.

The V gene is TRBV5-4, the J gene TRBJ1-1; D call uncertain. This CDR3 contains 19 residues. The ends were cut back, 0 bases at V and 1 base at J, with 22 bases in the middle. CDR1 is SGHNT, CDR2 YYREEE, per germline (reference sequence). The DNA of the CDR3 is TGTGCCAGCAGCTTGGCCGGATGGTCCGCCGGACCCTCGAACACTGAAGCTTTCTTT. Translated: CASSLAGWSAGPSNTEAFF.

This clonotype was counted only a few times. This sequence joins TRBV28 and TRBJ2-5; 8 bases agree with TRBD2. Germline V gives CDR1 MDHEN, CDR2 SYDVKM. V lost 11 bases and J lost 6; bases outside the gene matches: 17. This CDR3 comprises 15 residues. CDR3 amino acids: CAESGGGPGLKTQYF. DNA for the CDR3: TGTGCCGAGTCGGGGGGGGGTCCAGGACTCAAGACCCAGTACTTC.

This clonotype has only a few counts. The chain is built from TRBV6-2 or TRBV6-3 and TRBJ2-1; 12 bases are shared with TRBD2. This CDR3 has 15 amino acids. Germline CDR1 MNHEY, CDR2 SVGEGT. J lost 9 bases, V lost 2 bases, and 5 bases had no gene match. The CDR3 coding sequence is TGTGCCAGCAGTTACCCTAGCGGGGGGGTGTCTGAGCAGTTCTTC. The encoded protein is CASSYPSGGVSEQFF.

This clonotype was seen a handful of times. As DNA, the CDR3 is TGCGCCAGCAGCCAAGACCCACATGGGACAGGGCGTTCACCCCTCCACTTT. It yields the protein CASSQDPHGTGRSPLHF. The J gene is TRBJ1-6, the V gene TRBV4-3; the match to TRBD1 covers 9 bases. Trimming at V came to 0 bases and at J to 9 bases, leaving 9 bases not matched to a gene. CDR3 size: 17 residues. Per germline, CDR1 LGHNA and CDR2 YSLEER.

This clonotype was seen a handful of times. The chain carries TRBV6-5 and TRBJ1-2; D is ambiguous. Germline CDR1 is MNHEY and CDR2 is SVGAGI. The germline V and J ends were trimmed by 4 bases and 7 bases, with 16 bases remaining between them. The CDR3 runs to 14 residues. CDR3 in DNA: TGTGCCAGCAGTTTACGAGGAGGTATCGGTGGCTACACCTTC. Amino acid sequence: CASSLRGGIGGYTF.

In this sample, this clonotype turned up a few times. The chain links TRBV7-2 to TRBJ2-3; D is unclear. Germline loops: CDR1 SGHTA, CDR2 FQGNSA. V was cut by 5 bases and J by 1 base, with 10 bases left in between. The CDR3 spans 14 residues. The CDR3 protein is CASSPMSGTDTQYF. The CDR3 coding sequence is TGTGCCAGCAGCCCCATGTCGGGCACAGATACGCAGTATTTT.

V usage is TRBV7-2 and J usage is TRBJ1-5; 9 bases align to TRBD1. With 2 bases clipped from V and 0 bases from J, the junction kept 5 bases outside the gene matches. This CDR3 has 17 residues. CDR1 is SGHTA and CDR2 is FQGNSA in the germline V gene. The CDR3 sequence is CASSLTGGRDSNQPQHF. The CDR3 coding sequence is TGTGCCAGCAGCTTAACAGGGGGCCGAGATAGCAATCAGCCCCAGCATTTT.

This clonotype has only a few counts. This chain joins TRBV5-1 and TRBJ2-3; 10 bases agree with TRBD2. V shed 0 bases, J shed 0 bases, and the junction held 7 bases outside the gene matches. The length of the CDR3 is 18 residues. Germline V CDR1 and CDR2: SGHRS, YFSETQ. This CDR3 reads CASSLALAGETSTDTQYF. The CDR3 coding sequence is TGCGCCAGCAGCTTGGCGCTAGCGGGGGAAACTAGCACAGATACGCAGTATTTT.